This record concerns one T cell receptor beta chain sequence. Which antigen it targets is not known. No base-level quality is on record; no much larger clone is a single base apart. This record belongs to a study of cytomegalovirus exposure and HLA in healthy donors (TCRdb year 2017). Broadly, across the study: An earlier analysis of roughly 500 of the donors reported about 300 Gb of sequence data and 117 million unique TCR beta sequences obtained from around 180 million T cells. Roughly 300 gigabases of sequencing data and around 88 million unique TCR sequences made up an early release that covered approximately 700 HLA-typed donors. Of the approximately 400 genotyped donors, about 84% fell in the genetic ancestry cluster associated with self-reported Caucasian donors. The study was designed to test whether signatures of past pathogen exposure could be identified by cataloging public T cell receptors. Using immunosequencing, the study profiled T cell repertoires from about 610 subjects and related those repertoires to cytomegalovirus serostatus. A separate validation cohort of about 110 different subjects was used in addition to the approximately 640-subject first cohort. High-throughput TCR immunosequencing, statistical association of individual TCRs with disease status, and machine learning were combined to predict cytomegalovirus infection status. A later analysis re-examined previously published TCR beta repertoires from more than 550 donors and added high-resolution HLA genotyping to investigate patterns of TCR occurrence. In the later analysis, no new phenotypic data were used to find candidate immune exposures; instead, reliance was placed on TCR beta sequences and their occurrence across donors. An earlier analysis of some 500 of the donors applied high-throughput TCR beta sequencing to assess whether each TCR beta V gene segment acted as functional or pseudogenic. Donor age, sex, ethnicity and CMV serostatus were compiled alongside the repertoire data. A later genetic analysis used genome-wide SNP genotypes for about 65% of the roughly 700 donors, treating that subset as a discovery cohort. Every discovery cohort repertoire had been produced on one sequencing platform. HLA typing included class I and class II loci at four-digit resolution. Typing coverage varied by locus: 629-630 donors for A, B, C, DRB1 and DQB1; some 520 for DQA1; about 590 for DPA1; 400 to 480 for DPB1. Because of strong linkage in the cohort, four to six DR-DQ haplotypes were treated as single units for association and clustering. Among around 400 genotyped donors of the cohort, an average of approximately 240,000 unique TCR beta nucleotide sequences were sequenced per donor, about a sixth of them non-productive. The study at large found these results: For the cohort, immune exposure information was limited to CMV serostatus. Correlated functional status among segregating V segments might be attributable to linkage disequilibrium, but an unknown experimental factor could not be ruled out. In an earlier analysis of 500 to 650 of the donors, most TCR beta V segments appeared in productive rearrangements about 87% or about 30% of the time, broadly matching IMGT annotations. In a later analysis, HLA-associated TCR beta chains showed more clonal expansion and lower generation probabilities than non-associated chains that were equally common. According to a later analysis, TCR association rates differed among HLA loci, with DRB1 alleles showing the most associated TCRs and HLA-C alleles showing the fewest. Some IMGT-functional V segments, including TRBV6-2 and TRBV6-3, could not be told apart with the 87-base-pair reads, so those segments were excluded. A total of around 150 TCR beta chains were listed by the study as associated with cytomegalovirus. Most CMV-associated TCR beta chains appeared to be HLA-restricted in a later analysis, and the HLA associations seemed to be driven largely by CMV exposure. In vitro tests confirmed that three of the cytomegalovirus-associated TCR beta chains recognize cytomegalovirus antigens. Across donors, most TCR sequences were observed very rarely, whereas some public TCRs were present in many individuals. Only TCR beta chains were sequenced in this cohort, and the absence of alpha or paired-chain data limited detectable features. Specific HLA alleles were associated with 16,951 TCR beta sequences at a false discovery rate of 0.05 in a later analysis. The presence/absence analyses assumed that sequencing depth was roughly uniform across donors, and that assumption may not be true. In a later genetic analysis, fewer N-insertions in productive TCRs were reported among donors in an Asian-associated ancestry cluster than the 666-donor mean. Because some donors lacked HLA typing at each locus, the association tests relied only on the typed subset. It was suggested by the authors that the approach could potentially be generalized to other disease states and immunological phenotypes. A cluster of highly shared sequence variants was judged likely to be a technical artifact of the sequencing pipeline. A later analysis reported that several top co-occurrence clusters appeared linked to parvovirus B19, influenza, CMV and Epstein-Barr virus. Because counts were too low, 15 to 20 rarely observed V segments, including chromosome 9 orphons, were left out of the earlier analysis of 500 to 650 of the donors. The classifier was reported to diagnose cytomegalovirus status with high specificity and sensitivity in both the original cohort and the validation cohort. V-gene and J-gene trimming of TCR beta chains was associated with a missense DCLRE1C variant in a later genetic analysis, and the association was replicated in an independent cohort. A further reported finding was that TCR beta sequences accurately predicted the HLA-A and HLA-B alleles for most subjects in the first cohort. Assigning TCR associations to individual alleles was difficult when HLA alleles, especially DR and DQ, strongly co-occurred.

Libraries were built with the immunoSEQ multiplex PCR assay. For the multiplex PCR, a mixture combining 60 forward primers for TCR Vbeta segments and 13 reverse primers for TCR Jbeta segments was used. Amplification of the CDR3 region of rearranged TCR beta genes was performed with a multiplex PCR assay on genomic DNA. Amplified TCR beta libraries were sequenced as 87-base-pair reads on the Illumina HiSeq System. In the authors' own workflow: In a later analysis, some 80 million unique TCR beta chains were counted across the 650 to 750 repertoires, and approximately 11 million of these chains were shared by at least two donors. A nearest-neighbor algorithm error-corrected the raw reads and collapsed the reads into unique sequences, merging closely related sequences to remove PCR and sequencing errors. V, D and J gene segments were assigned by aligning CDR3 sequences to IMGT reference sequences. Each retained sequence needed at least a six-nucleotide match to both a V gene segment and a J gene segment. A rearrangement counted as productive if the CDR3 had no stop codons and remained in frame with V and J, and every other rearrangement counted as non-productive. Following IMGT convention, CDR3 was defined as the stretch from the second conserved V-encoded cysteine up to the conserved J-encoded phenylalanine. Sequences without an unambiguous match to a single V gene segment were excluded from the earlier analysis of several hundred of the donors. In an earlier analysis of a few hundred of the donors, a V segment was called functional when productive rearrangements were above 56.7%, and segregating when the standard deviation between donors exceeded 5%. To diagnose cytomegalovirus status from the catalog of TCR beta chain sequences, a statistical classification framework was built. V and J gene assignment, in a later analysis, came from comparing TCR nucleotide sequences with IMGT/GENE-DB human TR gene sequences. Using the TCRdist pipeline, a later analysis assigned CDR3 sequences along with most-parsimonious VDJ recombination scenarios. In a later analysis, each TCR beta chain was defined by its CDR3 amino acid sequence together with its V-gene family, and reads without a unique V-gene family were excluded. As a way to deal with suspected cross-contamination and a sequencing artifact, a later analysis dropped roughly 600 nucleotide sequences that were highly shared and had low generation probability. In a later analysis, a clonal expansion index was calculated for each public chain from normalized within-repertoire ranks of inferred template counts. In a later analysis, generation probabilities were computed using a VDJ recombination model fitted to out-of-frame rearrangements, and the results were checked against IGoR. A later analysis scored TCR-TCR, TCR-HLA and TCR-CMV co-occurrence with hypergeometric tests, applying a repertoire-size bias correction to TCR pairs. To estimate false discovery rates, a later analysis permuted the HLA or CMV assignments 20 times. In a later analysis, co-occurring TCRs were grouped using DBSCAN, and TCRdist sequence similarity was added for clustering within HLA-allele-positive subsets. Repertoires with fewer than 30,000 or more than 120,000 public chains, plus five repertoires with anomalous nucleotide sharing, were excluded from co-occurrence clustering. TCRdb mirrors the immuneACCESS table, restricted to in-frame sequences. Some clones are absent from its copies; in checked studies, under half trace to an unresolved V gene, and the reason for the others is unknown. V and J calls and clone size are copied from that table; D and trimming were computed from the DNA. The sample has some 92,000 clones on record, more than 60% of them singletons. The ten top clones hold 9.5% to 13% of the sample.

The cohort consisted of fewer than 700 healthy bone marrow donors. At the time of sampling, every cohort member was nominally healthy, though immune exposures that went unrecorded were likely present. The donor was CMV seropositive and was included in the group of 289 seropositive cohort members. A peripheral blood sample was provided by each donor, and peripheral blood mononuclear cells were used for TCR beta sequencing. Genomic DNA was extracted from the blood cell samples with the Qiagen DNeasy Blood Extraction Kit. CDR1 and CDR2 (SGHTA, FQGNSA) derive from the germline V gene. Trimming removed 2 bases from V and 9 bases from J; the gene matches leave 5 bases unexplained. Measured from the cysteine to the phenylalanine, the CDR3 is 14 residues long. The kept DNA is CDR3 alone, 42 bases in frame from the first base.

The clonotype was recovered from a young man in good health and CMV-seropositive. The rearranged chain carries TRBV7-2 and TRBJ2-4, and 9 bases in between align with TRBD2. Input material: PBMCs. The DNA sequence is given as TGTGCCAGCAGCTTATCAGCGGGGGGCTCCATTCAGTACTTC. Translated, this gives CASSLSAGGSIQYF.